A selection of T cell receptor beta chains follows, all from one sample in a study of CD8 T cells in Susac syndrome. Each CDR3 protein gets one entry after TCRdb re-called the immunoSEQ multiplex PCR reads with MiXCR. The sample consists of approximately 190,000 distinct CDR3 sequences, approximately 96% of them appearing once. Sequencing input: CD4+ T cells from PBMCs. These receptors all come from a human donor with Susac syndrome. The CDR3 runs from the conserved cysteine through the conserved F or W. D genes are given only for firm matches. The listing skips clone size in some rows; elsewhere it reads once, few, many or a size class.

j_gene: TRBJ2-7; abundance: NA; d_gene: TRBD2; v_gene: TRBV12-3/TRBV12-4; CDR3nt: TGTGCCAGCAGTTTAGCTAGCGGGGCCAACCTCGAGCAGTACTTC; CDR3aa: CASSLASGANLEQYF
j_gene: TRBJ1-1; abundance: NA; d_gene: TRBD1; v_gene: TRBV29-1; CDR3nt: TGCAGCGGCGTACCCCAGGGGGAGGGGTCTTTCTTT; CDR3aa: CSGVPQGEGSFF
j_gene: TRBJ2-3; abundance: NA; d_gene: TRBD2; v_gene: TRBV20-1; CDR3nt: TGCAGTGCTAGAGATGGGACTATTAGCACAGATACGCAGTATTTT; CDR3aa: CSARDGTISTDTQYF
j_gene: TRBJ2-5; abundance: NA; d_gene: TRBD1; v_gene: TRBV29-1; CDR3nt: TGCAGCGTTGGGCAGGGGGTGGGGGAGACCCAGTACTTC; CDR3aa: CSVGQGVGETQYF
j_gene: TRBJ2-2; abundance: NA; d_gene: NA; v_gene: TRBV19; CDR3nt: TGTGCCAGTAGTCCAGACAGGAACACCGGGGAGCTGTTTTTT; CDR3aa: CASSPDRNTGELFF
j_gene: TRBJ1-2; abundance: NA; d_gene: NA; v_gene: TRBV30; CDR3nt: TGTGCCTGGAGTTTCTCAGGGATTCAAGGCTACACCTTC; CDR3aa: CAWSFSGIQGYTF
j_gene: TRBJ1-1; abundance: NA; d_gene: NA; v_gene: TRBV29-1; CDR3nt: TGCAGCGTTGAATCTATACAGGGAGATGAAGCTTTCTTT; CDR3aa: CSVESIQGDEAFF
j_gene: TRBJ2-7; abundance: NA; d_gene: NA; v_gene: TRBV7-6; CDR3nt: TGTGCCAGCAGCCTAACGGAGGGGGGGTACGAGCAGTACTTC; CDR3aa: CASSLTEGGYEQYF
j_gene: TRBJ2-7; abundance: NA; d_gene: NA; v_gene: TRBV12-3/TRBV12-4; CDR3nt: TGTGCCAGCAGTCGGACAACCTACGAGCAGTACTTC; CDR3aa: CASSRTTYEQYF
j_gene: TRBJ2-3; abundance: NA; d_gene: NA; v_gene: TRBV5-1; CDR3nt: TGCGCCAGCAGCTTGGCCACACCCGGCACAGATACGCAGTATTTT; CDR3aa: CASSLATPGTDTQYF
j_gene: TRBJ2-5; abundance: NA; d_gene: NA; v_gene: TRBV7-9; CDR3nt: TGTGCCAGCAGTCCCGCCGGGGGACTAGAGACCCAGTACTTC; CDR3aa: CASSPAGGLETQYF
j_gene: TRBJ2-5; abundance: NA; d_gene: NA; v_gene: TRBV7-2; CDR3nt: TGTGCCAGCAGCCCGACTACCTTAGAGACCCAGTACTTC; CDR3aa: CASSPTTLETQYF
j_gene: TRBJ2-2; abundance: NA; d_gene: TRBD1; v_gene: TRBV7-7; CDR3nt: TGTGCTAGCAGCACCGGGACAGGGACGACCGGGGAGCTGTTTTTT; CDR3aa: CASSTGTGTTGELFF
j_gene: TRBJ1-2; abundance: NA; d_gene: TRBD1; v_gene: TRBV5-4; CDR3nt: TGTGCCAGCAGCTTTTCCGGGACAGGGTATGGCTACACCTTC; CDR3aa: CASSFSGTGYGYTF
j_gene: TRBJ2-3; abundance: NA; d_gene: NA; v_gene: TRBV7-2; CDR3nt: TGTGCCAGCAGCTTAGTTAGCCGCACAGATACGCAGTATTTT; CDR3aa: CASSLVSRTDTQYF
j_gene: TRBJ2-7; abundance: NA; d_gene: NA; v_gene: TRBV5-1; CDR3nt: TGCGCCAGCAGCCTATTACCGGGACAATCCAACGAGCAGTACTTC; CDR3aa: CASSLLPGQSNEQYF
j_gene: TRBJ2-2; abundance: NA; d_gene: NA; v_gene: TRBV25-1; CDR3nt: TGTGCCAGCAGTGCCCAGGGGTGGGAAACCGGGGAGCTGTTTTTT; CDR3aa: CASSAQGWETGELFF
j_gene: TRBJ2-2; abundance: NA; d_gene: TRBD2; v_gene: TRBV12-3/TRBV12-4; CDR3nt: TGTGCCAGCAGTGCGCGGGGGGGCCAAATCGGGGAGCTGTTTTTT; CDR3aa: CASSARGGQIGELFF
j_gene: TRBJ1-5; abundance: NA; d_gene: TRBD1; v_gene: TRBV2; CDR3nt: TGTGCCAGCCAACCCGGGACAGGGTTTCAGCCCCAGCATTTT; CDR3aa: CASQPGTGFQPQHF
j_gene: TRBJ2-5; abundance: NA; d_gene: TRBD1; v_gene: TRBV4-1; CDR3nt: TGCGCCAGCAGCCACGAGGGACAGGGGACTAAGACCCAGTACTTC; CDR3aa: CASSHEGQGTKTQYF
j_gene: TRBJ1-2; abundance: NA; d_gene: TRBD1; v_gene: TRBV2; CDR3nt: TGTGCCGGCAGTGAAGAGGGACAGATTGGCTACACCTTC; CDR3aa: CAGSEEGQIGYTF
j_gene: TRBJ1-6; abundance: NA; d_gene: TRBD1; v_gene: TRBV20-1; CDR3nt: TGCAGTGCTATTGACGGACAGGCATTCTCACCCCTCCACTTT; CDR3aa: CSAIDGQAFSPLHF
j_gene: TRBJ2-3; abundance: NA; d_gene: TRBD2; v_gene: TRBV6-5; CDR3nt: TGTGCCAGCAGTCACAAAGGGGCGATTAGCGGGGCTGGCACAGATACGCAGTATTTT; CDR3aa: CASSHKGAISGAGTDTQYF
j_gene: TRBJ2-5; abundance: NA; d_gene: NA; v_gene: TRBV15; CDR3nt: TGTGCCACCAGCAGAGATGGCCTCCAGGGAGAGACCCAGTACTTC; CDR3aa: CATSRDGLQGETQYF
j_gene: TRBJ1-1; abundance: NA; d_gene: NA; v_gene: TRBV30; CDR3nt: TGTGCCAGCGGTAACACTGAAGCTTTCTTT; CDR3aa: CASGNTEAFF
j_gene: TRBJ2-5; abundance: NA; d_gene: NA; v_gene: TRBV29-1; CDR3nt: TGCAGCGCCGGCGGACGTAATTTCCAAGAGACCCAGTACTTC; CDR3aa: CSAGGRNFQETQYF
j_gene: TRBJ2-2; abundance: NA; d_gene: TRBD2; v_gene: TRBV20-1; CDR3nt: TGCAGTGCTGGGGGGGGGAACACCGGGGAGCTGTTTTTT; CDR3aa: CSAGGGNTGELFF
j_gene: TRBJ2-2; abundance: NA; d_gene: TRBD1; v_gene: TRBV6-1; CDR3nt: TGTGCCAGCAGGGCCCGGGACAGGTCCTACACCGGGGAGCTGTTTTTT; CDR3aa: CASRARDRSYTGELFF
j_gene: TRBJ2-1; abundance: NA; d_gene: TRBD2; v_gene: TRBV6-2/TRBV6-3; CDR3nt: TGTGCCAGCAGACTTAGCGGGGCCGGGCCTGAGGAGCAGTTCTTC; CDR3aa: CASRLSGAGPEEQFF
j_gene: TRBJ2-1; abundance: NA; d_gene: TRBD2; v_gene: TRBV7-2; CDR3nt: TGTGCCAGCAGCTTAGCGGTTTTCGGCGGGGGGGCCAATGAGCAGTTCTTC; CDR3aa: CASSLAVFGGGANEQFF
j_gene: TRBJ2-7; abundance: once; d_gene: NA; v_gene: TRBV7-9; CDR3nt: TGTGCCAGCAGCCGAGATCAGGGGAGTGGGTACTTC; CDR3aa: CASSRDQGSGYF
j_gene: TRBJ2-6; abundance: NA; d_gene: NA; v_gene: TRBV29-1; CDR3nt: TGCAGCGTTGAAGCCCCGGATGGGGCCAACGTCCTGACTTTC; CDR3aa: CSVEAPDGANVLTF
j_gene: TRBJ2-7; abundance: NA; d_gene: NA; v_gene: TRBV18; CDR3nt: TGTGCCAGCTCACTCACAGGCGGGTGGGAGCAGTACTTC; CDR3aa: CASSLTGGWEQYF
j_gene: TRBJ2-6; abundance: once; d_gene: NA; v_gene: TRBV21-1; CDR3nt: TGTGCCATCGAATTGACAGTCAGCTCTGGGGCCAACGTCCTGACTTTC; CDR3aa: CAIELTVSSGANVLTF
j_gene: TRBJ1-2; abundance: NA; d_gene: TRBD1; v_gene: TRBV20-1; CDR3nt: TGCAGTGCTATTACCCGACAGGGCCCATGGGGCTACACCTTC; CDR3aa: CSAITRQGPWGYTF
j_gene: TRBJ2-7; abundance: NA; d_gene: TRBD2; v_gene: TRBV12-3/TRBV12-4; CDR3nt: TGTGCCAGCAGTTTAGGACTAGCCTCCTACGAGCAGTACTTC; CDR3aa: CASSLGLASYEQYF
j_gene: TRBJ1-1; abundance: NA; d_gene: NA; v_gene: TRBV7-9; CDR3nt: TGTGCCAGCAGCTTACCCCCGAGGGCCACTGAAGCTTTCTTT; CDR3aa: CASSLPPRATEAFF
j_gene: TRBJ2-7; abundance: NA; d_gene: NA; v_gene: TRBV20-1; CDR3nt: TGCAGTGCTAGAGGGACAGATCTTGGGCAGTACTTC; CDR3aa: CSARGTDLGQYF
j_gene: TRBJ2-7; abundance: NA; d_gene: TRBD2; v_gene: TRBV12-3/TRBV12-4; CDR3nt: TGTGCCAGCAGTTTTTTCGAGCGGGGATCCTACGAGCAGTACTTC; CDR3aa: CASSFFERGSYEQYF
j_gene: TRBJ2-5; abundance: NA; d_gene: NA; v_gene: TRBV20-1; CDR3nt: TGCAGTGCTAGAATTTCGGGGCGGGAGACCCAGTACTTC; CDR3aa: CSARISGRETQYF
j_gene: TRBJ2-1; abundance: NA; d_gene: NA; v_gene: TRBV5-1; CDR3nt: TGCGCCAGCAGCATCTCCGGGGGCTCTTTGTATGATGAGCAGTTCTTC; CDR3aa: CASSISGGSLYDEQFF
j_gene: TRBJ2-3; abundance: NA; d_gene: TRBD1; v_gene: TRBV20-1; CDR3nt: TGCAGTGCTAGAGTGGCTCCGGGACAGGGGCAAGATACGCAGTATTTT; CDR3aa: CSARVAPGQGQDTQYF
j_gene: TRBJ1-2; abundance: NA; d_gene: NA; v_gene: TRBV25-1; CDR3nt: TGTGCCAGCAGTGTATCGGGGCTCTATGGCTACACCTTC; CDR3aa: CASSVSGLYGYTF
j_gene: TRBJ2-7; abundance: once; d_gene: TRBD2; v_gene: TRBV20-1; CDR3nt: TGCAGTGTTAGGACGGAGCGGGGTGTTTACGAGCAGTACTTC; CDR3aa: CSVRTERGVYEQYF
j_gene: TRBJ1-1; abundance: NA; d_gene: NA; v_gene: TRBV4-1; CDR3nt: TGCGCCAGCAGCCATGGGGCGGACGCAAGTAGGCCCCACCCTGAAGCTTTCTTT; CDR3aa: CASSHGADASRPHPEAFF
j_gene: TRBJ1-1; abundance: NA; d_gene: TRBD1; v_gene: TRBV20-1; CDR3nt: TGCAGTGCTAGATTACAGGGGGCGTACACTGAAGCTTTCTTT; CDR3aa: CSARLQGAYTEAFF
j_gene: TRBJ2-1; abundance: NA; d_gene: NA; v_gene: TRBV21-1; CDR3nt: TGTGCCAGCAGCAACGCAGGGGAAAGTTTTCACGGTGAGCAGTTCTTC; CDR3aa: CASSNAGESFHGEQFF
j_gene: TRBJ2-7; abundance: NA; d_gene: NA; v_gene: TRBV12-3/TRBV12-4; CDR3nt: TGTGCCAGCACGCCTTGGGGAAGCGCGAGCTCCTACGAGCAGTACTTC; CDR3aa: CASTPWGSASSYEQYF
j_gene: TRBJ1-1; abundance: NA; d_gene: NA; v_gene: TRBV29-1; CDR3nt: TGCAGCGTTGAACCCCGACTGAACACTGAAGCTTTCTTT; CDR3aa: CSVEPRLNTEAFF
j_gene: TRBJ2-2; abundance: NA; d_gene: NA; v_gene: TRBV11-2; CDR3nt: TGTGCCAGCAGCTTATTGGGGGAAACCGGGGAGCTGTTTTTT; CDR3aa: CASSLLGETGELFF
j_gene: TRBJ1-5; abundance: NA; d_gene: TRBD1; v_gene: TRBV20-1; CDR3nt: TGCAGTGCCGTCTCAGGGACAGGCAATCAGCCCCAGCATTTT; CDR3aa: CSAVSGTGNQPQHF
j_gene: TRBJ2-3; abundance: NA; d_gene: TRBD2; v_gene: TRBV2; CDR3nt: TGTGCCAGCAGGAAAGGGCTAGCGGGGGATACAGATACGCAGTATTTT; CDR3aa: CASRKGLAGDTDTQYF
j_gene: TRBJ2-3; abundance: once; d_gene: TRBD2; v_gene: TRBV15; CDR3nt: TGTGCCACCAGCAGAAGGAGCGGGGGAAGCACAGATACGCAGTATTTT; CDR3aa: CATSRRSGGSTDTQYF
j_gene: TRBJ1-2; abundance: few; d_gene: NA; v_gene: TRBV12-3/TRBV12-4; CDR3nt: TGTGCCAGCAGTTTAGGACAGGACTATGGCTACACCTTC; CDR3aa: CASSLGQDYGYTF
j_gene: TRBJ2-3; abundance: NA; d_gene: TRBD1; v_gene: TRBV29-1; CDR3nt: TGCAGCGTCAGACAGGGGACTAGCACAGATACGCAGTATTTT; CDR3aa: CSVRQGTSTDTQYF
j_gene: TRBJ2-7; abundance: NA; d_gene: TRBD2; v_gene: TRBV4-1; CDR3nt: TGCGCCAGCAGCCAAGAAGGGACTAGGGGGAACGAGCAGTACTTC; CDR3aa: CASSQEGTRGNEQYF
j_gene: TRBJ2-1; abundance: NA; d_gene: NA; v_gene: TRBV3-1; CDR3nt: TGTGCCAGCAGCCAAGATAGGGACTCGCAGTTCTTC; CDR3aa: CASSQDRDSQFF
j_gene: TRBJ2-7; abundance: NA; d_gene: NA; v_gene: TRBV3-1; CDR3nt: TGTGCCAGCAGCCAAGGCGGGACCTCCTACGAGCAGTACTTC; CDR3aa: CASSQGGTSYEQYF
j_gene: TRBJ1-2; abundance: NA; d_gene: NA; v_gene: TRBV3-1; CDR3nt: TGTGCCAGCAGCCACACGGGGGAAGCTAACTATGGCTACACCTTC; CDR3aa: CASSHTGEANYGYTF